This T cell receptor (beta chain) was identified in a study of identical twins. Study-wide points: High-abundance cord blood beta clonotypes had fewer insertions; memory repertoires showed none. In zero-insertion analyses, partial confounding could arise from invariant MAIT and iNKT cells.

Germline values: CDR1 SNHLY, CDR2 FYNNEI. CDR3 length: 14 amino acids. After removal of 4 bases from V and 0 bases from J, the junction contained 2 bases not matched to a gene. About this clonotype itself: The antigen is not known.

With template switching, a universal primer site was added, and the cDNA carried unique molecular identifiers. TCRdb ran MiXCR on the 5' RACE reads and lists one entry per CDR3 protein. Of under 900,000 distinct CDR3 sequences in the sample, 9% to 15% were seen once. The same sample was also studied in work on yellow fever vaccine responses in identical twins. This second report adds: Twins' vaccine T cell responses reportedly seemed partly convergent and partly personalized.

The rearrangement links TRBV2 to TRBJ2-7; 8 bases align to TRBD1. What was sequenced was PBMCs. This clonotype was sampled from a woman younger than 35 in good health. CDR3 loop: CASSAGTGSYEQYV. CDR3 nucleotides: TGTGCCAGCAGTGCCGGGACAGGCTCCTACGAGCAGTACGTC.